This TCR beta chain was documented in a study of cytomegalovirus exposure and HLA in healthy donors. The method was immunoSEQ multiplex PCR; TCRdb's version includes in-frame clones alone and lacks a portion of them. The sample records 250,000 to 300,000 clones, around 90% being singletons. V lost 6 bases to trimming and J lost 9 bases; unmatched junction nucleotides: 7. Germline CDR1 MRHNA, CDR2 SNTAGT. This CDR3 has 14 residues. Overall study findings and caveats: There were some public TCRs occurring in many donors, but most TCR sequences were rare. The authors confirmed in vitro that three CMV-associated chains were specific for CMV antigens. Subsequent analysis revealed that first-cohort TCR clusters tended to co-occur in the approximately 120 validation repertoires.

Worth noting for this clone: Its matching antigen is unknown.

The TCR comes from a young woman in good health and CMV-seronegative. Sample: PBMCs. The chain recombines TRBV6-4 with TRBJ1-6, with 8 bases fitting TRBD1. The CDR3 loop reads CASSPDRGSSPLHF. The CDR3 bases are TGTGCCAGCAGCCCCGACAGGGGAAGTTCACCCCTCCACTTT.